The rows below give T cell receptor beta chains drawn from one sample of a study of blood T cell repertoires in COVID-19. Here immunoSEQ multiplex PCR was the method, and the copy in TCRdb shows in-frame clones only, minus some. The data hold a few hundred thousand clones, with approximately 85% observed a single time. The sample taken for sequencing was peripheral blood. The receptors derive from a human donor with COVID-19, enrolled during active disease. The donor label of this sample is uncertain. The CDR3 runs from the conserved cysteine through the conserved F or W. D genes are given only for firm matches. Part of the rows lack a size; the others show once, few, many or a class for expanded clones.

j_call: TRBJ2-7
d_call: TRBD2
v_call: TRBV6-6
clone_size: .
cdr3_nt: TGTGCCAGCAGCCGAACGACTAGCGAATCAAGCTCCTACGAGCAGTACTTC
cdr3_aa: CASSRTTSESSSYEQYF

j_call: TRBJ2-2
d_call: TRBD1
v_call: TRBV5-1
clone_size: .
cdr3_nt: TGCGCCAGCAGCCGGATCAAACAGGGGGCGCAAATCGGGGAGCTGTTTTTT
cdr3_aa: CASSRIKQGAQIGELFF

j_call: TRBJ1-2
d_call: TRBD1
v_call: TRBV5-4
clone_size: .
cdr3_nt: TGTGCCAGCAGCTTGGACTGGACAGGGGCTAACTATGGCTACACCTTC
cdr3_aa: CASSLDWTGANYGYTF

j_call: TRBJ1-1
d_call: .
v_call: TRBV7-2
clone_size: .
cdr3_nt: TGTGCCAGCAGCCACCCCGGGAGGTATTTGAACACTGAAGCTTTCTTT
cdr3_aa: CASSHPGRYLNTEAFF

j_call: TRBJ2-1
d_call: TRBD2
v_call: TRBV11-2
clone_size: .
cdr3_nt: TGTGCCAGCAGCTCCCCTAGCGGAACCTACAATGAGCAGTTCTTC
cdr3_aa: CASSSPSGTYNEQFF

j_call: TRBJ2-1
d_call: .
v_call: TRBV7-3
clone_size: once
cdr3_nt: TGTGCCAGCAGCTACGGGTTGGGGCAGGTCGATGAGCAGTTCTTC
cdr3_aa: CASSYGLGQVDEQFF

j_call: TRBJ1-3
d_call: .
v_call: TRBV19
clone_size: .
cdr3_nt: TGTGCCAGTAGTATTACACAGGTGTCCGGAAACACCATATATTTT
cdr3_aa: CASSITQVSGNTIYF

j_call: TRBJ2-5
d_call: TRBD1
v_call: TRBV9
clone_size: .
cdr3_nt: TGTGCCAGCAGCGTAGAGGGACAGGGGCAAGAGACCCAGTACTTC
cdr3_aa: CASSVEGQGQETQYF

j_call: TRBJ2-1
d_call: TRBD1
v_call: TRBV5-4
clone_size: .
cdr3_nt: TGTGCCAGCAGCTTGGTTACAGGGGCCATAGGTGAGCAGTTCTTC
cdr3_aa: CASSLVTGAIGEQFF

j_call: TRBJ1-2
d_call: TRBD1
v_call: TRBV5-6
clone_size: .
cdr3_nt: TGTGCCAGCAGCGAGGGGACAGGGGGTCCCTATGGCTACACCTTC
cdr3_aa: CASSEGTGGPYGYTF

j_call: TRBJ1-4
d_call: TRBD1
v_call: TRBV19
clone_size: .
cdr3_nt: TGTGCCAGTAGTATGCGGGACAGGAGGGAGAAACTGTTTTTT
cdr3_aa: CASSMRDRREKLFF

j_call: TRBJ1-2
d_call: .
v_call: TRBV6-1
clone_size: .
cdr3_nt: TGTGCCAGCAGTGAACCCTTTGGGGAGCAAGGCGGCTACACCTTC
cdr3_aa: CASSEPFGEQGGYTF

j_call: TRBJ1-2
d_call: TRBD1
v_call: TRBV19
clone_size: .
cdr3_nt: TGTGCCAGTAGTATCTTGGGACAGGGCGAGTATGGCTACACCTTC
cdr3_aa: CASSILGQGEYGYTF

j_call: TRBJ1-2
d_call: .
v_call: TRBV19
clone_size: .
cdr3_nt: TGTGCCAGTAGTATCGGGGGGCCAGACCTAATCTTC
cdr3_aa: CASSIGGPDLIF

j_call: TRBJ2-2
d_call: TRBD1
v_call: TRBV4-1
clone_size: .
cdr3_nt: TGCGCCAGCAGCCAAGGTCGGGACAGCAAGAACACCGGGGAGCTGTTTTTT
cdr3_aa: CASSQGRDSKNTGELFF

j_call: TRBJ1-4
d_call: TRBD1
v_call: TRBV5-5
clone_size: once
cdr3_nt: TGTGCCAGCAGCCTTGGGACAGCTAATGAAAAACTGTTTTTT
cdr3_aa: CASSLGTANEKLFF

j_call: TRBJ2-1
d_call: .
v_call: TRBV9
clone_size: few
cdr3_nt: TGTGCCAGCAGCGTAGAGAGGTGGACCTACAATGAGCAGTTCTTC
cdr3_aa: CASSVERWTYNEQFF

j_call: TRBJ2-6
d_call: .
v_call: TRBV9
clone_size: .
cdr3_nt: TGTGCCAGCAGCGTAGGACACGGTGCTGGGGCCAACGTCCTGACTTTC
cdr3_aa: CASSVGHGAGANVLTF

j_call: TRBJ1-5
d_call: .
v_call: TRBV19
clone_size: .
cdr3_nt: TGTGCCAGCTTGTCAGATTATAGCAATCAGCCCCAGCATTTT
cdr3_aa: CASLSDYSNQPQHF

j_call: TRBJ2-7
d_call: .
v_call: TRBV27
clone_size: .
cdr3_nt: TGTGCCAGCAGGCGGGGTTGGGACGGTTACGAGCAGTACTTC
cdr3_aa: CASRRGWDGYEQYF

j_call: TRBJ2-2
d_call: TRBD1
v_call: TRBV28
clone_size: .
cdr3_nt: TGTGCCAGCACTGATCCGGGACAGGGGAACACCGGGGAGCTGTTTTTT
cdr3_aa: CASTDPGQGNTGELFF

j_call: TRBJ1-5
d_call: TRBD1
v_call: TRBV27
clone_size: .
cdr3_nt: TGTGCCAGCAGAGACGGGGACAGGGGGGACCATCAGCCCCAGCATTTT
cdr3_aa: CASRDGDRGDHQPQHF

j_call: TRBJ1-2
d_call: .
v_call: TRBV25-1
clone_size: .
cdr3_nt: TGTGCCAGCAGTCCGGCGGGGGACTATGGCTACACCTTC
cdr3_aa: CASSPAGDYGYTF

j_call: TRBJ1-1
d_call: .
v_call: TRBV11-2
clone_size: .
cdr3_nt: TGTGCCAGCAGCCCAGGGCAGAACACTGAAGCTTTCTTT
cdr3_aa: CASSPGQNTEAFF

j_call: TRBJ2-7
d_call: .
v_call: TRBV25-1
clone_size: .
cdr3_nt: TGTGCCAGCAGTGTACAGGGTAGGAACTACGAGCAGTACTTC
cdr3_aa: CASSVQGRNYEQYF

j_call: TRBJ2-2
d_call: TRBD1
v_call: TRBV18
clone_size: .
cdr3_nt: TGTGCCAGCTCACCTGGGGACAGGGGGCCGTCCGGGGAGCTGTTTTTT
cdr3_aa: CASSPGDRGPSGELFF